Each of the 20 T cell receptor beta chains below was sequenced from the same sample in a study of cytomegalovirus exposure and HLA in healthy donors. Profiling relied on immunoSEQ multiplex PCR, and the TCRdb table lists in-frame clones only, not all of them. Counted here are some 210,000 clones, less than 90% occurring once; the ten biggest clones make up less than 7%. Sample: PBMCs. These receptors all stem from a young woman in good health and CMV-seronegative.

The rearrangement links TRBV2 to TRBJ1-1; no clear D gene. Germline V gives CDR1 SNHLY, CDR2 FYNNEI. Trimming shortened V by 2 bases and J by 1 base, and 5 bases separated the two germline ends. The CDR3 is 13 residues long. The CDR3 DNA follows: TGTGCCAGCAGTGAACAGCCGAACACTGAAGCTTTCTTT. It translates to CASSEQPNTEAFF.

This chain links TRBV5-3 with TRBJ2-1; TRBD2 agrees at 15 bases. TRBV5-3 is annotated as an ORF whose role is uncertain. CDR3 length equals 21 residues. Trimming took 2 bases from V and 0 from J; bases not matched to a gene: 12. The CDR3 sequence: CARSFYPGTSGRTTSYNEQFF. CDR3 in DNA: TGTGCCAGAAGCTTCTACCCGGGGACTAGCGGGAGGACCACCTCCTACAATGAGCAGTTCTTC.

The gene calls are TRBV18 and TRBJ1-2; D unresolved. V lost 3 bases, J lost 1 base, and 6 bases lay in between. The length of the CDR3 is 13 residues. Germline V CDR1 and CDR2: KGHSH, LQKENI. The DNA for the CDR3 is TGTGCCAGCTCACCGACCGATAACTATGGCTACACCTTC. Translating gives CASSPTDNYGYTF.

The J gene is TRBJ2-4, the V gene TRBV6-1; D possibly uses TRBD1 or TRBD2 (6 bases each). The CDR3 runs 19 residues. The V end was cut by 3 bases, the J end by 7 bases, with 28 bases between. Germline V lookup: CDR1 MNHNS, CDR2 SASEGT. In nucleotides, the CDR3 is TGTGCCAGCAGTGATGCGATAGTTGGGGGCGTCGGCGGGGAGAACATTCAGTACTTC. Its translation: CASSDAIVGGVGGENIQYF.

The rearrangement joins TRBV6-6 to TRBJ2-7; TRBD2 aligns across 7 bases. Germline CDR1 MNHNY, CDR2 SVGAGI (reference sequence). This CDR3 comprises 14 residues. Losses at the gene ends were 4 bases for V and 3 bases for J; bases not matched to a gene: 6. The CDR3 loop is CASSFQGGSYEQYF. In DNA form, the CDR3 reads TGTGCCAGCAGTTTCCAGGGAGGGAGCTACGAGCAGTACTTC.

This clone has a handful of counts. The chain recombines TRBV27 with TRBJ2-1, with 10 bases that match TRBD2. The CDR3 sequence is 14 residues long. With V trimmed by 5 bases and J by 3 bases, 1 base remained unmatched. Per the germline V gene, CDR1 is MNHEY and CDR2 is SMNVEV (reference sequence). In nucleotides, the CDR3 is TGTGCCAGCAGTAAGCGGGAGGGCTACAATGAGCAGTTCTTC. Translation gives CASSKREGYNEQFF.

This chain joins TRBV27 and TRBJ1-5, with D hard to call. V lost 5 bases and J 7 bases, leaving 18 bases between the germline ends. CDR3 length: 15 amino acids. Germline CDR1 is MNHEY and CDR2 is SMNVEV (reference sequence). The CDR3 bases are TGTGCCAGCAGTCCCCCGGAATGGGTGGGACAGCCCCAGCATTTT. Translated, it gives CASSPPEWVGQPQHF.

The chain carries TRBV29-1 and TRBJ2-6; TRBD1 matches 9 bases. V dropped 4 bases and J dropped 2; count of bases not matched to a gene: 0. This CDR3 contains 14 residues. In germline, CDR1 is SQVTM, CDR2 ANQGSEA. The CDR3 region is CSVGDRAGANVLTF. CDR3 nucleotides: TGCAGCGTTGGGGACAGGGCTGGGGCCAACGTCCTGACTTTC.

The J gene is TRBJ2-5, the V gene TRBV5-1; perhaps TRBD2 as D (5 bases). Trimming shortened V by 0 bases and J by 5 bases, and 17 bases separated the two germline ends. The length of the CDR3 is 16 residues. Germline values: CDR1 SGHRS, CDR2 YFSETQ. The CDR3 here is CASSLESSWGGETQYF. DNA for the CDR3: TGCGCCAGCAGCTTGGAGTCTAGCTGGGGTGGTGAGACCCAGTACTTC.

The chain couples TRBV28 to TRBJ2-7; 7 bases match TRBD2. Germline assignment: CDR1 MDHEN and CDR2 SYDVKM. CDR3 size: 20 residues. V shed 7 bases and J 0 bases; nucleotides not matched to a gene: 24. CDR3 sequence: CASTSLLGGSRAMSSYEQYF. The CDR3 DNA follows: TGTGCCAGCACCTCACTCCTGGGGGGGAGCCGGGCCATGAGCTCCTACGAGCAGTACTTC.

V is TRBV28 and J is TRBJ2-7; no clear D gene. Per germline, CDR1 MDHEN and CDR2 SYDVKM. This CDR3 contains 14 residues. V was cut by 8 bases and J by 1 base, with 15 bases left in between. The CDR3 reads CASYPHGLSYEQYF. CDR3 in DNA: TGTGCCAGCTACCCCCACGGGCTATCCTACGAGCAGTACTTC.

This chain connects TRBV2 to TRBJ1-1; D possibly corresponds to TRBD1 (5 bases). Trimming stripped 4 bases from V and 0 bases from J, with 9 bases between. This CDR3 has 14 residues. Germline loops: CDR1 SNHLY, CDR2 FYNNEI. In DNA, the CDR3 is TGTGCCAGCAGTGTCGTAGGGGTGAACACTGAAGCTTTCTTT. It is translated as CASSVVGVNTEAFF.

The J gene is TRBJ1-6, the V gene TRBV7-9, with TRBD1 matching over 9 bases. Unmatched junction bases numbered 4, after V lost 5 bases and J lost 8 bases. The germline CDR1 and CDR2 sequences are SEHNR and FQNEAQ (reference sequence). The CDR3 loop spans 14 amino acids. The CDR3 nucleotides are TGTGCCAGCAGCGCGGGACAGGGCTATTCACCCCTCCACTTT. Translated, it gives CASSAGQGYSPLHF.

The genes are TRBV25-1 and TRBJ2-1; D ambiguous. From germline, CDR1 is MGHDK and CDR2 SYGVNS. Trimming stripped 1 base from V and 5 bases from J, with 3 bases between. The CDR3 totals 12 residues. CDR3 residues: CASSEFHNEQFF. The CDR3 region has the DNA TGTGCCAGCAGTGAATTTCACAATGAGCAGTTCTTC.

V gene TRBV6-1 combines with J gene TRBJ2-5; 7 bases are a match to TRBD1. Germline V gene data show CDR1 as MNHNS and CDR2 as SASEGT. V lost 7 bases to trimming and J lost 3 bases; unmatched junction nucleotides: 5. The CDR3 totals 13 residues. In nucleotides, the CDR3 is TGTGCCAGCACTAGAGGGGGCGAAGAGACCCAGTACTTC. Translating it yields CASTRGGEETQYF.

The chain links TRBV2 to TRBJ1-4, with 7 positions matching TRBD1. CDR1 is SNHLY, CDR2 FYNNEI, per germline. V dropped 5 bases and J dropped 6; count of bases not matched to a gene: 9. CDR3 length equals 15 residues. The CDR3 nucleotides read TGTGCCAGCAGTATGGGAGAGACAGGGCATGAAAAACTGTTTTTT. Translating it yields CASSMGETGHEKLFF.

CDR3 in DNA: TGCGCCAGCAGCTTGGAGGGGGCCGGCTCTGGGGCCAACGTCCTGACTTTC. It translates to CASSLEGAGSGANVLTF. V and J are TRBV5-1 and TRBJ2-6; 7 bases are a match to TRBD1. The length of the CDR3 is 17 residues. Germline-derived CDR1 and CDR2 are SGHRS and YFSETQ. With V trimmed by 0 bases and J by 0 bases, 3 bases remained unmatched.

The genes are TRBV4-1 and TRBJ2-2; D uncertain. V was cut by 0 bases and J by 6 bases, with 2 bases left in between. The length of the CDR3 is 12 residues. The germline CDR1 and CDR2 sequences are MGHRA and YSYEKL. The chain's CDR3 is CASSQDPGELFF. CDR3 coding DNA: TGCGCCAGCAGCCAAGACCCCGGGGAGCTGTTTTTT.

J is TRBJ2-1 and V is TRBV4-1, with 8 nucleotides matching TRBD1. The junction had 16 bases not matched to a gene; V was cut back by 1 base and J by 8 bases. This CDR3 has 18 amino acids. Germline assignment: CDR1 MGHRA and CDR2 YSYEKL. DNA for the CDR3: TGCGCCAGCAGCCAAGTCGACCTAGGACAGGGTAGGTCTCATGAGCAGTTCTTC. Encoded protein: CASSQVDLGQGRSHEQFF.

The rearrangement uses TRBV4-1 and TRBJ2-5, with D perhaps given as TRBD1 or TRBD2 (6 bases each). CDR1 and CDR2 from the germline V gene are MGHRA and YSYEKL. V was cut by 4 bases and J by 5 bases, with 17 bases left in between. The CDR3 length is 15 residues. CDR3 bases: TGCGCCAGCAGCCGTCTGGGACTTGGGGGCGAGACCCAGTACTTC. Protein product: CASSRLGLGGETQYF.